Described below is a single TCR beta chain sequence and its context. The antigen is undetermined. Germline V gives CDR1 SGHRS, CDR2 YFSETQ. This CDR3 is built from 13 residues. The junction had 2 bases not matched to a gene; V was cut back by 6 bases and J by 1 base. This sample was included in a study of CD8+ T cells in alopecia areata. Study context: Oral tofacitinib, 5 to 10 mg twice daily, was given in an open-label trial. Overall study results and limits: A single nonresponder leaves the baseline CD8+ expansion link to response uncertain.

cDNA reverse transcribed from extracted RNA served as the sequencing template. The data were produced by immunoSEQ multiplex PCR, yet TCRdb's version contains in-frame clones alone and is incomplete. The table shows about 160,000 clones, with roughly 65% occurring only once. Specified treatment: oral pan-JAK inhibitor, 5-10 mg twice daily. Both peripheral blood and punch biopsies of lesional scalp skin were obtained from patients who had alopecia areata. The specimen comprised CD4+ T cells sorted from blood, sampled at week 4, from a patient treated with tofacitinib. The receptor was derived from a human donor with alopecia areata. This sequence joins TRBV5-1 and TRBJ2-5, with TRBD2 matching 8 bases. CDR3 in DNA: TGCGCCAGCACGCGGGGGGCCCAAGAGACCCAGTACTTC. This codes for CASTRGAQETQYF.